The present TCR beta chain was sequenced within a study of T cell responses to AZD1222 COVID-19 vaccine. Study background: Samples with a second dose at about 4 or about 12 weeks were pooled together. Study-wide points: Among the donors, most were white British and more were female, and clonal diversity was possibly underestimated. Rises in breadth and depth of Spike-specific TCRs came after two AZD1222 doses.

Generated by immunoSEQ multiplex PCR, the TCRdb table keeps only in-frame clones and is missing some. The sample consists of approximately 150,000 clones, 90% to 95% of them appearing once. For this clone: What it binds is not known.

The CDR3 consists of 14 residues. Trimming left V 4 bases short and J 5 bases short, with 14 bases between. The V gene's germline CDR1 is SNHLY and CDR2 FYNNEI. Sample: peripheral blood, taken on day 0 of AZD1222 vaccination. The receptor comes from an adult in good health. The chain employs TRBV2 and TRBJ1-2; maybe TRBD1 (6 bases). The CDR3 here is CASSAQGMGYGYTF. CDR3 in DNA: TGTGCCAGCAGTGCCCAGGGGATGGGGTATGGCTACACCTTC.